This entry features one T cell receptor (beta chain) sequence. This sample was included in a study of blood T cell repertoires in COVID-19. Study-wide background: There were acute and convalescent COVID-19 samples, and they came from the United States, Italy and Spain. PBMCs, B-cell-depleted T cells, or T cells provided the cDNA or gDNA that made up the material.

Original methodology: It was from reference gene primer amplification that nucleated cell counts were estimated. Measured with immunoSEQ multiplex PCR; TCRdb has only the in-frame clones, and not every one. For V, J and clone size, that table is used; D and trimming come from the DNA. The sample lists fewer than 650,000 clones, about 89% seen once, with roughly 8% in the top ten. The sequence derives from a woman between 50 and 59 years old with COVID-19, enrolled during active disease. Source material: peripheral blood.

The CDR3 DNA sequence: TGTGCCTGGGGAGGGACTAGCTCCCCTTACGAGCAGTACTTC. Protein: CAWGGTSSPYEQYF. This chain connects TRBV30 to TRBJ2-7, with 9 nucleotides matching TRBD2. This CDR3 contains 14 residues. The germline V gene has CDR1 GTSNPN and CDR2 SVGIG (reference sequence). V lost 5 bases to trimming and J lost 4 bases; unmatched junction nucleotides: 9.